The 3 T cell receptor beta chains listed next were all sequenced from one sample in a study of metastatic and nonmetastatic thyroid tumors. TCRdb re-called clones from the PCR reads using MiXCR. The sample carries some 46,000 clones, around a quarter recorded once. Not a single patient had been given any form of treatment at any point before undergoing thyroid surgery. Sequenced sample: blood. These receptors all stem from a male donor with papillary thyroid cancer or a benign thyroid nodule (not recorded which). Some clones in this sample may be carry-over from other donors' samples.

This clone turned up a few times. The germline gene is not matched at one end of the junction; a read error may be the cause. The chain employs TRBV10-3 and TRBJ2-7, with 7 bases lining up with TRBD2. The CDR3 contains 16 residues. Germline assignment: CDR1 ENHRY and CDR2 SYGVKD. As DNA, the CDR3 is TGTACCATCAGTGGGGGTTTTAGCGGGTGCTCCTACGAGCAGTACTTC. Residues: CTISGGFSGCSYEQYF.

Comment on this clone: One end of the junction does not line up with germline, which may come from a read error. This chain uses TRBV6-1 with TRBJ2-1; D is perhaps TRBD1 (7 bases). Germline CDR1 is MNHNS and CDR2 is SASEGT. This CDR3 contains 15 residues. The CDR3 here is CASSVSRGAYNKQFF. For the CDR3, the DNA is TGTGCCAGCAGTGTGTCCAGGGGGGCCTACAATAAGCAGTTCTTC.

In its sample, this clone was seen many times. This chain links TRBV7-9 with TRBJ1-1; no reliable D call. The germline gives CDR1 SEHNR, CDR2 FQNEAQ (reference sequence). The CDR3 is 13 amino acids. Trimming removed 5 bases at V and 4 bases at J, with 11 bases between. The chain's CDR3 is CASSVNKATEAFF. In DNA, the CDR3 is TGTGCCAGCAGCGTCAACAAAGCCACTGAAGCTTTCTTT.